The 8 T cell receptor beta chains reported below all come from one sample, sequenced in a study of vaccination and CD4 T cells after COVID-19. Their antigen targets remain unknown. CD4+ T cells that had been cultured provided DNA sequenced with the Oncomine TCR Beta short-read assay. A single record per CDR3 protein comes from TCRdb applying MiXCR to the PCR reads. The data contain more than 20,000 distinct CDR3 sequences, roughly 52% of them singletons. Noted treatment: approximately 11-day PBMC culture with coronavirus spike peptide pools or control peptides (ViraFEST assay). The source material was CD4+ T cells from blood, cultured in vitro, sampled before SARS-CoV-2 vaccination. These receptors all come from a human donor who received a COVID-19 vaccine.

This clonotype was recorded a few times. This rearrangement joins TRBV11-3 to TRBJ2-2; 9 nucleotides agree with TRBD1. CDR1 is SGHNT, CDR2 YENEEA, per germline. The ends lost 5 bases at V and 5 bases at J; junction bases unmatched: 9. The CDR3 contains 16 residues. CDR3 coding DNA: TGTGCCAGCAGCCTCCTGACAGGGGGGGAGACCGGGGAGCTGTTTTTT. Protein: CASSLLTGGETGELFF. The full variable domain, completed using reference TRBV11-3 and TRBJ2-2, is EAGVVQSPRYKIIEKKQPVAFWCNPISGHNTLYWYLQNLGQGPELLIRYENEEAVDDSQLPKDRFSAERLKGVDSTLKIQPAELGDSAVYLCASSLLTGGETGELFFGEGSRLTVL.

This clonotype was seen a handful of times. V usage is TRBV6-1 and J usage is TRBJ1-5; D is perhaps TRBD1 (5 bases). V gave up 6 bases and J gave up 4 bases, with 13 bases separating them. This CDR3 spans 14 amino acids. The germline V gene encodes CDR1 MNHNS and CDR2 SASEGT. CDR3 bases: TGTGCCAGCAGCCCCGACAGACCAAATCAGCCCCAGCATTTT. Translation gives CASSPDRPNQPQHF.

The chain recombines TRBV6-1 with TRBJ2-2; D is unresolved. Germline CDR1 and CDR2: MNHNS and SASEGT. The CDR3 is made up of 16 amino acids. The germline V and J ends were trimmed by 4 bases and 6 bases, with 18 bases remaining between them. CDR3 sequence: CASSARIGLSAGELFF. The CDR3 region has the DNA TGTGCCAGCAGTGCTCGGATAGGGCTATCGGCCGGGGAGCTGTTTTTT.

CDR3 amino acids: CSVGTGGNYGYTF. The CDR3 region has the DNA TGCAGCGTTGGGACAGGGGGCAACTATGGCTACACCTTC. The rearrangement uses TRBV29-1 and TRBJ1-2; TRBD1 matches 11 bases. V shed 4 bases, J shed 2 bases, and the junction held 0 bases outside the gene matches. Germline V gives CDR1 SQVTM, CDR2 ANQGSEA. This CDR3 comprises 13 residues.

The chain links TRBV28 to TRBJ2-1, with TRBD2 identical over 8 bases. V was pared by 5 bases and J by 5 bases, with 8 bases of the junction left unmatched. Germline V lookup: CDR1 MDHEN, CDR2 SYDVKM. CDR3 size: 15 residues. The CDR3 nucleotides read TGTGCCAGCAGTCACCCCAGCGGGGGAAACAATGAGCAGTTCTTC. Protein sequence: CASSHPSGGNNEQFF.

This clonotype was seen only a few times. This rearrangement joins TRBV20-1 to TRBJ1-1; D gene uncertain. The germline gives CDR1 DFQATT, CDR2 SNEGSKA (reference sequence). Between the trimmed V and J ends, which lost 2 bases and 5 bases, there was a span of 15 bases. The CDR3 loop spans 14 amino acids. Written as DNA, the CDR3 is TGCAGTGCTAGACCTACTCCATCTCCGACTGAAGCTTTCTTT. As protein: CSARPTPSPTEAFF.

The chain has TRBV2 and TRBJ1-3; D unclear. The CDR3 totals 14 residues. Germline lookup yields CDR1 SNHLY and CDR2 FYNNEI. V lost 7 bases, J lost 0 bases, and 10 bases lay in between. The CDR3 nucleotides are TGTGCCAGCACCAACAGAGGCTCTGGAAACACCATATATTTT. Protein product: CASTNRGSGNTIYF.

This chain uses TRBV5-4 with TRBJ2-5; tentative D call: TRBD1 (5 bases). Germline CDR1 is SGHNT and CDR2 is YYREEE (reference sequence). This CDR3 has 14 residues. V lost 0 bases, J lost 0 bases, and 6 bases lay in between. The DNA of the CDR3 is TGTGCCAGCAGCTTGGAGGGGAACCAAGAGACCCAGTACTTC. Protein product: CASSLEGNQETQYF. The full variable domain, with the rest looked up from reference TRBV5-4 and TRBJ2-5, is ETGVTQSPTHLIKTRGQQVTLRCSSQSGHNTVSWYQQALGQGPQFIFQYYREEENGRGNFPPRFSGLQFPNYSSELNVNALELDDSALYLCASSLEGNQETQYFGPGTRLLVL.